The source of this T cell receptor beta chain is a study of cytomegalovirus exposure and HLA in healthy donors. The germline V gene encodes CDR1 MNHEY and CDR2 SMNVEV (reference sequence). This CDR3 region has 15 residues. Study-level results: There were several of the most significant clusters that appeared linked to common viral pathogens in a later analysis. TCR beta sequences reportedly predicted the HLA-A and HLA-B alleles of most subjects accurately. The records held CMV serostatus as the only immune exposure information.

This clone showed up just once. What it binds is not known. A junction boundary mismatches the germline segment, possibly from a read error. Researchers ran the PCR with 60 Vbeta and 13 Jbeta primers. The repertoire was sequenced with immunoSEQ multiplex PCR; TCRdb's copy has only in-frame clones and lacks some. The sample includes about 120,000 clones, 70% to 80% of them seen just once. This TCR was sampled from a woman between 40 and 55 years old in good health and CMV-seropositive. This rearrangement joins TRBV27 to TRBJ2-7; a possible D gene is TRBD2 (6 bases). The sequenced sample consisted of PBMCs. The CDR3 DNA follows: TGTGCCAGCAGTCCTCGTCCGGGAGTCTCCCACGAGCAGTACTTC. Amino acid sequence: CASSPRPGVSHEQYF.